This passage covers 30 T cell receptor beta chains from one sample sequenced in a study of CD8 T cells in ankylosing spondylitis. TCRdb recomputed calls from the 5' RACE reads with MiXCR, one row per CDR3 protein. Here the sample spans about 250,000 distinct CDR3 sequences, roughly a third being singletons. Sequencing was carried out using blood, either unsorted or a sorted T cell fraction (not recorded which). Receptors originate from a male donor with ankylosing spondylitis or in good health (not recorded which).

The chain recombines TRBV11-2 with TRBJ2-5, with 15 bases fitting TRBD2. The CDR3 is 18 amino acids. Looked up from germline, CDR1 is SGHAT and CDR2 is FQNNGV. With 4 bases clipped from V and 7 bases from J, the junction kept 13 bases outside the gene matches. CDR3 DNA: TGTGCCAGCAGCTCGCTACGGACTAGCGGGGGGGCAGCGAGGACCCAGTACTTC. This sequence encodes CASSSLRTSGGAARTQYF. Full variable domain (missing parts from reference TRBV11-2 and TRBJ2-5): EAGVAQSPRYKIIEKRQSVAFWCNPISGHATLYWYQQILGQGPKLLIQFQNNGVVDDSQLPKDRFSAERLKGVDSTLKIQPAKLEDSAVYLCASSSLRTSGGAARTQYFGPGTRLLVL.

This clonotype was observed a few times. V usage is TRBV6-1 and J usage is TRBJ2-1; 7 nucleotides agree with TRBD1. Germline V CDR1 and CDR2: MNHNS, SASEGT. The CDR3 runs 15 residues. The J segment lost 0 bases and the V segment lost 6 bases, leaving 5 bases of the junction unmatched. CDR3: CASRKGQSSYNEQFF. CDR3 sequence (DNA): TGTGCCAGCAGAAAGGGACAGAGCTCCTACAATGAGCAGTTCTTC.

The chain carries TRBV20-1 and TRBJ2-7; 10 bases are shared with TRBD2. This CDR3 has 15 residues. The germline CDR1 and CDR2 sequences are DFQATT and SNEGSKA (reference sequence). V lost 1 base, J lost 4 bases, and 7 bases stayed unmatched. DNA for the CDR3: TGCAGTGCTAGAGGTGCAAGCGGGGGGGGATACGAGCAGTACTTC. This encodes CSARGASGGGYEQYF.

With regard to this clonotype: A read error may account for a junction end that differs from germline. The CDR3 loop is CASSQEAGTPDTQYF. CDR3 DNA: TGTGCCAGCAGCCAAGAGGCTGGGACCCCAGACACGCAGTATTTT. This sequence joins TRBV3-1 and TRBJ2-3, with D possibly called TRBD1 or TRBD2 (5 bases each). The CDR3 has 15 residues. The germline gives CDR1 LGHDT, CDR2 YNNKEL (reference sequence).

This clonotype was seen at least ten times. The chain recombines TRBV20-1 with TRBJ2-3; 8 positions agree with TRBD1. CDR3 length: 14 amino acids. The germline V gene has CDR1 DFQATT and CDR2 SNEGSKA (reference sequence). The V and J ends lost 3 bases and 3 bases, in that order; junction bases with no gene match: 5. DNA of the CDR3: TGCAGTGCTAGCTGGACAGGGAGGACAGATACGCAGTATTTT. Translated: CSASWTGRTDTQYF.

This clonotype was picked up a small number of times. The gene calls are TRBV9 and TRBJ2-1; 8 bases match TRBD2. The germline gives CDR1 SGDLS, CDR2 YYNGEE. This CDR3 spans 15 amino acids. J gave up 7 bases and V 0 bases, and 6 bases lay outside the gene matches. Here the CDR3 DNA reads TGTGCCAGCAGCGTAGCGGGGGGGGCGAGGAATGAGCAGTTCTTC. This encodes CASSVAGGARNEQFF.

The rearrangement uses TRBV18 and TRBJ2-1; tentative D call: TRBD2 (5 bases). CDR1 KGHSH and CDR2 LQKENI come from the germline V gene. CDR3 length equals 15 residues. V was trimmed by 3 bases and J by 6 bases, leaving 15 bases between them. The DNA for the CDR3 is TGTGCCAGCTCACCCGAGCGGACTCTCGGCAATGAGCAGTTCTTC. Translated, it gives CASSPERTLGNEQFF.

The chain recombines TRBV12-3 or TRBV12-4 with TRBJ2-7; 7 nucleotides align to TRBD1. Losses at the gene ends were 3 bases for V and 4 bases for J; bases not matched to a gene: 3. This CDR3 has 13 residues. Here the CDR3 reads CASSLARGYEQYF. For the CDR3, the DNA is TGTGCCAGCAGTTTGGCCAGGGGGTACGAGCAGTACTTC.

The chain employs TRBV5-1 and TRBJ2-3; D might be TRBD1 (6 bases). With 4 bases removed from V and 2 bases from J, the gap between germline ends came to 14 bases. The CDR3 runs 15 residues. Looked up from germline, CDR1 is SGHRS and CDR2 is YFSETQ. The CDR3 bases are TGCGCCAGCAGCCTAGGACAGCCCCTCACAGATACGCAGTATTTT. It encodes CASSLGQPLTDTQYF.

This clonotype was observed a few times. The rearrangement links TRBV30 to TRBJ2-7; maybe TRBD1 (5 bases). This CDR3 region has 14 residues. The germline CDR1 and CDR2 sequences are GTSNPN and SVGIG (reference sequence). Trimming left V 0 bases short and J 2 bases short, with 11 bases between. CDR3 DNA sequence: TGTGCCTGGAGTGTAGGAACAGGAACCTACGAGCAGTACTTC. It specifies CAWSVGTGTYEQYF.

The rearrangement joins TRBV5-6 to TRBJ2-5; 10 bases match TRBD1. J gave up 4 bases and V 1 base, and 4 bases lay outside the gene matches. The CDR3 loop spans 15 amino acids. The V gene's germline CDR1 is SGHDT and CDR2 YYEEEE. The CDR3 DNA reads as TGTGCCAGCAGCTTGAGGGACAGGGGTTTAGAGACCCAGTACTTC. It is translated as CASSLRDRGLETQYF.

The chain is built from TRBV10-2 and TRBJ2-3; 7 bases are shared with TRBD2. CDR1 and CDR2 from the germline V gene are WSHSY and SAAADI. V dropped 3 bases and J dropped 5; count of bases not matched to a gene: 5. This CDR3 contains 14 residues. CDR3 nucleotides: TGCGCCAGCAGTGAAGCGGGGTCAAAAGATACGCAGTATTTT. Amino acids: CASSEAGSKDTQYF.

The rearrangement joins TRBV3-1 to TRBJ2-1; D may match TRBD1 or TRBD2 (6 bases each). The V end was cut by 0 bases, the J end by 7 bases, with 13 bases between. The CDR3 runs 15 residues. The V gene's germline CDR1 is LGHDT and CDR2 YNNKEL (reference sequence). The CDR3 protein is CASSQDWGAQNEQFF. The CDR3 DNA is TGTGCCAGCAGCCAAGATTGGGGGGCGCAGAATGAGCAGTTCTTC.

This clonotype was seen ten or more times. A read error may account for a junction end that differs from germline. V gene TRBV5-1 combines with J gene TRBJ2-3; D is unresolved. The CDR3 is made up of 13 amino acids. CDR1 SGHRS and CDR2 YFSETQ come from the germline V gene. The CDR3, as DNA: TGTGCCAGCAGCCTTAGGGGCACAGATACGCAGTATTTT. Encoded protein: CASSLRGTDTQYF.

This clonotype was picked up many times. The chain joins TRBV12-3 or TRBV12-4 to TRBJ2-5; maybe TRBD2 (5 bases). CDR3 length: 14 residues. Trimming removed 1 base from V and 2 bases from J, with 8 bases in between. CDR3 nucleotides: TGTGCCAGCAGTTTAGGGCAGCGGCAAGAGACCCAGTACTTC. This sequence encodes CASSLGQRQETQYF.

The chain joins TRBV12-3 or TRBV12-4 to TRBJ2-5, with TRBD2 matching over 8 bases. This CDR3 is 13 amino acids long. V lost 6 bases, J lost 5 bases, and 5 bases stayed unmatched. The CDR3 sequence is CASSSVAGETQYF. For the CDR3, the DNA is TGTGCCAGCAGCTCCGTAGCGGGGGAGACCCAGTACTTC.

The chain links TRBV12-3 or TRBV12-4 to TRBJ1-6; 8 bases fit TRBD1. The CDR3 extends over 16 amino acids. Trimming removed 4 bases from V and 10 bases from J; junction bases left unmatched: 12. The CDR3 loop reads CASSSPTQGVGSPLHF. The CDR3, as DNA: TGTGCCAGCAGTTCGCCAACACAGGGGGTAGGCTCACCCCTCCACTTT.

As DNA, the CDR3 is TGTGCCATCAGTTCCAAGGGACAGGGGGACACTGAAGCTTTCTTT. Translating it yields CAISSKGQGDTEAFF. This chain connects TRBV10-3 to TRBJ1-1; 11 nucleotides line up with TRBD1. CDR3 length: 15 amino acids. From germline, CDR1 is ENHRY and CDR2 SYGVKD. The V gene end was trimmed by 5 bases and the J gene end by 3 bases; junction bases not matched to a gene: 5.

The chain recombines TRBV5-6 with TRBJ1-3; D not resolved. Germline CDR1 is SGHDT and CDR2 is YYEEEE. This CDR3 comprises 15 residues. V was clipped by 2 bases and J by 0 bases, with 9 bases between them. CDR3 protein: CASSFPRSSGNTIYF. CDR3 coding DNA: TGTGCCAGCAGCTTCCCACGGAGCTCTGGAAACACCATATATTTT.

The chain recombines TRBV6-1 with TRBJ2-3, with TRBD1 identical over 7 bases. The CDR3 spans 18 residues. Germline-derived CDR1 and CDR2 are MNHNS and SASEGT. Trimming took 2 bases from V and 1 from J; bases not matched to a gene: 12. The CDR3 protein is CASSEPTGALAGTDTQYF. CDR3 in DNA: TGTGCCAGCAGTGAACCTACAGGGGCCCTGGCTGGCACAGATACGCAGTATTTT.

The chain employs TRBV5-8 and TRBJ1-1, with a weak D call TRBD1 (5 bases). Germline CDR1 SGHTS, CDR2 YDEGEE. Trimming shortened V by 1 base and J by 8 bases, and 9 bases separated the two germline ends. CDR3 size: 12 residues. Written as DNA, the CDR3 is TGTGCCAGCAGCTTGTACAGGAACGAAGCTTTCTTT. Amino acids: CASSLYRNEAFF.

The genes are TRBV27 and TRBJ2-3; 7 bases line up with TRBD1. Germline-derived CDR1 and CDR2 are MNHEY and SMNVEV (reference sequence). V lost 6 bases and J lost 5; bases outside the gene matches: 8. This CDR3 is built from 14 residues. The CDR3 region is CASRRGRPKDTQYF. DNA for the CDR3: TGTGCCAGCAGGAGGGGGCGCCCCAAAGATACGCAGTATTTT.

This chain uses TRBV2 with TRBJ2-7, with D perhaps matching TRBD2 (6 bases). Germline CDR1 SNHLY, CDR2 FYNNEI. V lost 5 bases, J lost 5 bases, and 13 bases lay in between. There are 13 residues in the CDR3. This chain's CDR3 is CASSLGEVDEQYF. CDR3 sequence (DNA): TGTGCCAGCAGTCTCGGGGAGGTGGACGAGCAGTACTTC.

This clonotype has a count of ten or more. The V gene is TRBV15, the J gene TRBJ2-7, with D possibly being TRBD1 or TRBD2 (5 bases each). Germline loops: CDR1 LNHNV, CDR2 YYDKDF (reference sequence). Deletions cut 0 bases from V and 2 bases from J, with 8 bases between. CDR3 length: 14 amino acids. The CDR3 loop is CATSREGVTYEQYF. The CDR3 bases are TGTGCCACCAGCAGAGAGGGGGTAACCTACGAGCAGTACTTC.

This clonotype was recorded at least ten times. The V call is TRBV29-1, the J call TRBJ2-2, with D possibly TRBD2 on 6 matching bases. The CDR3 loop spans 15 amino acids. The germline V gene has CDR1 SQVTM and CDR2 ANQGSEA. The ends were cut back, 4 bases at V and 0 bases at J, with 12 bases in the middle. The chain's CDR3 is CSVALPGANTGELFF. CDR3 DNA sequence: TGCAGCGTTGCATTGCCGGGGGCGAACACCGGGGAGCTGTTTTTT.

As regards this clonotype: It may be a read error: a sequence one base away is much more abundant. The rearrangement uses TRBV20-1 and TRBJ2-3, with 7 positions matching TRBD2. The trim removed 6 bases at V and 8 bases at J, leaving 11 bases unmatched. Germline V lookup: CDR1 DFQATT, CDR2 SNEGSKA (reference sequence). This CDR3 has 13 residues. As DNA, the CDR3 is TGCAGTGCAACCCTGCTAGCGGCGGGTACGCAGTATTTT. Protein: CSATLLAAGTQYF.

The chain carries TRBV20-1 and TRBJ2-1; the D gene is possibly TRBD2 (5 bases). The CDR3 has 14 residues. V lost 6 bases, J lost 1 base, and 13 bases lay in between. Germline assignment: CDR1 DFQATT and CDR2 SNEGSKA (reference sequence). CDR3: CSAPGYRSYNEQFF. The DNA of the CDR3 is TGCAGTGCCCCGGGGTATAGGTCCTACAATGAGCAGTTCTTC.

This clonotype was recorded a few times. This chain uses TRBV12-3 or TRBV12-4 with TRBJ1-6; D remains unclear. The length of the CDR3 is 11 residues. Trimming took off 6 bases at V and 13 bases at J, with 10 bases between the two ends. The CDR3 protein is CASRRTGPLHF. The CDR3 region has the DNA TGTGCCAGCAGACGGACCGGGCCCCTCCACTTT.

This chain joins TRBV7-2 and TRBJ2-1; 10 positions agree with TRBD2. The V and J ends lost 5 bases and 7 bases, in that order; junction bases with no gene match: 11. The CDR3 runs 16 residues. The germline CDR1 and CDR2 sequences are SGHTA and FQGNSA. CDR3 protein: CASSPKPGLASNEQFF. DNA of the CDR3: TGTGCCAGCAGCCCTAAACCGGGACTAGCGAGTAATGAGCAGTTCTTC.

This clonotype was seen a few times. J is TRBJ1-5 and V is TRBV27; D remains ambiguous. The CDR3 covers 14 residues. V was pared by 0 bases and J by 4 bases, with 7 bases between. Germline CDR1 MNHEY, CDR2 SMNVEV (reference sequence). The CDR3 bases are TGTGCCAGCAGTTTATCGGCCGGAAATCAGCCCCAGCATTTT. Protein: CASSLSAGNQPQHF.